Listed here are 20 T cell receptor beta chains from one sample, sequenced in a study of cytotoxic CD8 clonotypes in ibrutinib-treated CLL (dated by TCRdb to the early 2020s). Libraries came from the immunoSEQ multiplex PCR assay. Sourced from immuneACCESS, this table was stored by TCRdb with only in-frame sequences that have V and J called. A share of the clones is absent; for the studies checked, an unresolved V gene accounts for under half, and the remainder has no known explanation. This sample has 300,000 or so clones in its table, and 67% of those were observed once. The top ten constitute 6.3% of the sample. Sequenced material: PBMCs, taken after 36 months of ibrutinib treatment. These receptors came from a human donor with chronic lymphocytic leukemia.

The chain is built from TRBV4-1 and TRBJ1-4, with D possibly TRBD1 on 5 matching bases. The CDR3 contains 16 residues. Trimming shortened V by 0 bases and J by 0 bases, and 8 bases separated the two germline ends. Germline assignment: CDR1 MGHRA and CDR2 YSYEKL. DNA for the CDR3: TGCGCCAGCAGCCAAGAGTTACAGGCAACTAATGAAAAACTGTTTTTT. Translation gives CASSQELQATNEKLFF.

The rearrangement links TRBV7-9 to TRBJ1-1; D unresolved. The CDR3 length is 9 residues. Trimming took off 5 bases at V and 8 bases at J, with 3 bases between the two ends. CDR1 is SEHNR and CDR2 is FQNEAQ in the germline V gene (reference sequence). The CDR3 DNA reads as TGTGCCAGCAGCGTAGAAGCTTTCTTT. Its translation is CASSVEAFF.

The CDR3 region is CAITSGGSADTQYF. Here the CDR3 DNA reads TGTGCCATCACTAGCGGGGGGAGCGCAGATACGCAGTATTTT. The rearrangement uses TRBV10-3 and TRBJ2-3; TRBD2 matches at 11 bases. In germline, CDR1 is ENHRY, CDR2 SYGVKD. The CDR3 consists of 14 residues. V dropped 7 bases and J dropped 4; count of bases not matched to a gene: 4.

The chain carries TRBV2 and TRBJ2-3; D remains unclear. The V and J ends lost 6 bases and 2 bases respectively, with 12 bases between them. The CDR3 is made up of 14 amino acids. CDR1 SNHLY and CDR2 FYNNEI come from the germline V gene. This CDR3 is CASRVGGITDTQYF. CDR3 DNA sequence: TGTGCCAGCAGGGTGGGCGGAATCACAGATACGCAGTATTTT.

This chain links TRBV9 with TRBJ2-3; D remains ambiguous. CDR3 length equals 13 residues. CDR1 SGDLS and CDR2 YYNGEE come from the germline V gene. V gave up 0 bases and J gave up 4 bases, with 6 bases separating them. The CDR3 is CASSVVIADTQYF. For the CDR3, the DNA is TGTGCCAGCAGCGTAGTAATCGCAGATACGCAGTATTTT.

A few counts support this clone. J is TRBJ1-1 and V is TRBV2; 8 nucleotides line up with TRBD1. The CDR3 sequence is 13 residues long. V was clipped by 6 bases and J by 4 bases; unmatched bases: 4. Looked up from germline, CDR1 is SNHLY and CDR2 is FYNNEI. As DNA, the CDR3 is TGTGCCAGCAGGTGGACAGGGCTCACTGAAGCTTTCTTT. Its protein product is CASRWTGLTEAFF. The full variable domain, in which reference TRBV2 and TRBJ1-1 provide the parts outside the CDR3, is EPEVTQTPSHQVTQMGQEVILRCVPISNHLYFYWYRQILGQKVEFLVSFYNNEISEKSEIFDDQFSVERPDGSNFTLKIRSTKLEDSAMYFCASRWTGLTEAFFGQGTRLTVV.

The chain carries TRBV5-1 and TRBJ2-1; 7 bases match TRBD1. Germline V gene data show CDR1 as SGHRS and CDR2 as YFSETQ. The CDR3 spans 14 residues. The V and J ends lost 1 base and 7 bases, in that order; junction bases with no gene match: 5. The CDR3 sequence: CASSLRQGMNEQFF. CDR3 nucleotide sequence: TGCGCCAGCAGCTTGCGACAGGGAATGAATGAGCAGTTCTTC. The full variable domain, with the rest looked up from reference TRBV5-1 and TRBJ2-1, is KAGVTQTPRYLIKTRGQQVTLSCSPISGHRSVSWYQQTPGQGLQFLFEYFSETQRNKGNFPGRFSGRQFSNSRSEMNVSTLELGDSALYLCASSLRQGMNEQFFGPGTRLTVL.

This chain links TRBV14 with TRBJ2-7, with D possibly matching TRBD1 (5 bases). The V gene lost 2 bases and the J gene lost 3 bases, with 11 bases spanning the gap. Germline V gives CDR1 SGHDN, CDR2 FVKESK. The length of the CDR3 is 14 residues. CDR3 amino acids: CASSQRFRDYEQYF. CDR3 DNA: TGTGCCAGCAGCCAACGGTTCAGGGACTACGAGCAGTACTTC.

This clone has a handful of counts. The V and J genes are TRBV18 and TRBJ2-3; maybe TRBD2 (6 bases). The V end lost 3 bases, the J end lost 0 bases, and 10 bases lay between the germline ends. Germline V gene sequence: CDR1 KGHSH, CDR2 LQKENI. This CDR3 is 15 amino acids long. CDR3 protein: CASSPPGTSTDTQYF. The CDR3 DNA follows: TGTGCCAGCTCACCCCCGGGGACTAGCACAGATACGCAGTATTTT.

V and J are TRBV7-3 and TRBJ1-5; D possibly corresponds to TRBD1 (6 bases). Germline V gene data show CDR1 as SGHTA and CDR2 as FQGTGA. Trimming stripped 3 bases from V and 8 bases from J, with 14 bases between. This CDR3 comprises 14 residues. DNA of the CDR3: TGTGCCAGCAGCTTCTTTACAGGGTGGGAGCCCCAGCATTTT. Encoded protein: CASSFFTGWEPQHF. The complete variable domain, with remaining parts taken from reference TRBV7-3 and TRBJ1-5, reads GAGVSQTPSNKVTEKGKYVELRCDPISGHTALYWYRQSLGQGPEFLIYFQGTGAADDSGLPNDRFFAVRPEGSVSTLKIQRTERGDSAVYLCASSFFTGWEPQHFGDGTRLSIL.

This chain uses TRBV29-1 with TRBJ1-3; tentatively, D is TRBD1 (6 bases). This CDR3 spans 15 amino acids. V shed 6 bases and J shed 1 base, with 16 bases lying between them. The germline V gene has CDR1 SQVTM and CDR2 ANQGSEA. CDR3 nucleotides: TGCAGCGTCGCGGGGGGGCCCGTGTCTGGAAACACCATATATTTT. It specifies CSVAGGPVSGNTIYF.

The chain couples TRBV6-5 to TRBJ2-2; 8 bases fit TRBD1. The CDR3 runs 13 residues. The ends lost 6 bases at V and 5 bases at J; junction bases unmatched: 2. Germline CDR1 reads MNHEY; CDR2 reads SVGAGI. For the CDR3, the DNA is TGTGCCAGCAGCAGGGGGCTAACCGGGGAGCTGTTTTTT. This codes for CASSRGLTGELFF.

The CDR3 sequence is CASSGTGPYGYTF. Written as DNA, the CDR3 is TGTGCCAGCTCCGGGACAGGGCCGTATGGCTACACCTTC. V gene TRBV9 combines with J gene TRBJ1-2; TRBD1 aligns across 9 bases. The J segment lost 5 bases and the V segment lost 7 bases, leaving 6 bases of the junction unmatched. The CDR3 loop spans 13 amino acids. Germline CDR1 is SGDLS and CDR2 is YYNGEE.

The chain uses TRBV29-1 and TRBJ1-1; 7 nucleotides agree with TRBD1. With 6 bases clipped from V and 0 bases from J, the junction kept 4 bases outside the gene matches. This CDR3 contains 13 residues. The germline CDR1 and CDR2 sequences are SQVTM and ANQGSEA. The DNA for the CDR3 is TGCAGCGTCTCGACAGGGATGAACACTGAAGCTTTCTTT. This codes for CSVSTGMNTEAFF.

The V call is TRBV6-5, the J call TRBJ1-3, with D unresolved. CDR1 and CDR2 from the germline V gene are MNHEY and SVGAGI. The CDR3 loop spans 13 amino acids. The V gene lost 6 bases and the J gene lost 4 bases, with 10 bases spanning the gap. The CDR3 is CASRLGHGNTIYF. The CDR3 nucleotides are TGTGCCAGCAGATTAGGGCACGGAAACACCATATATTTT.

The chain combines TRBV27 with TRBJ1-1, with TRBD1 as a possible D gene (6 bases). V was clipped by 5 bases and J by 5 bases, with 12 bases between them. The CDR3 contains 13 residues. The germline V gene has CDR1 MNHEY and CDR2 SMNVEV (reference sequence). CDR3 residues: CASSVAGVTEAFF. The CDR3 DNA follows: TGTGCCAGCAGTGTTGCAGGGGTGACTGAAGCTTTCTTT.

CDR3 nucleotides: TGTGCCAGCAGCCCGGCGAGAGTTGCCTACGAGCAGTACTTC. This translates into CASSPARVAYEQYF. The genes are TRBV7-3 and TRBJ2-7; D gene uncertain. Looked up from germline, CDR1 is SGHTA and CDR2 is FQGTGA. The CDR3 is 14 amino acids. V gave up 5 bases and J gave up 2 bases, with 13 bases separating them.

The genes are TRBV14 and TRBJ2-7; 8 bases agree with TRBD1. V gave up 5 bases and J gave up 4 bases; unmatched junction bases: 13. CDR1 and CDR2 from the germline V gene are SGHDN and FVKESK. The CDR3 has 16 amino acids. CDR3 DNA: TGTGCCAGCAGCTCGGCGGGCAGGGGGCTAAATTACGAGCAGTACTTC. It codes for CASSSAGRGLNYEQYF. The full variable domain, with the rest looked up from reference TRBV14 and TRBJ2-7, is EAGVTQFPSHSVIEKGQTVTLRCDPISGHDNLYWYRRVMGKEIKFLLHFVKESKQDESGMPNNRFLAERTGGTYSTLKVQPAELEDSGVYFCASSSAGRGLNYEQYFGPGTRLTVT.

The chain links TRBV6-4 to TRBJ1-5; D might be TRBD1 (5 bases). Germline loops: CDR1 MRHNA, CDR2 SNTAGT. The CDR3 runs to 17 residues. Trimming removed 0 bases from V and 1 base from J, with 13 bases in between. The CDR3 loop reads CASSDSQGARSNQPQHF. CDR3 sequence (DNA): TGTGCCAGCAGTGACTCGCAGGGAGCGAGAAGCAATCAGCCCCAGCATTTT.

This sequence joins TRBV9 and TRBJ1-1; possibly TRBD1 for D (6 bases). From germline, CDR1 is SGDLS and CDR2 YYNGEE. Trimming took off 0 bases at V and 1 base at J, with 19 bases between the two ends. The CDR3 length is 18 residues. The CDR3 loop reads CASSVDLERAGANTEAFF. The CDR3 bases are TGTGCCAGCAGCGTAGACTTGGAAAGGGCAGGGGCGAACACTGAAGCTTTCTTT.